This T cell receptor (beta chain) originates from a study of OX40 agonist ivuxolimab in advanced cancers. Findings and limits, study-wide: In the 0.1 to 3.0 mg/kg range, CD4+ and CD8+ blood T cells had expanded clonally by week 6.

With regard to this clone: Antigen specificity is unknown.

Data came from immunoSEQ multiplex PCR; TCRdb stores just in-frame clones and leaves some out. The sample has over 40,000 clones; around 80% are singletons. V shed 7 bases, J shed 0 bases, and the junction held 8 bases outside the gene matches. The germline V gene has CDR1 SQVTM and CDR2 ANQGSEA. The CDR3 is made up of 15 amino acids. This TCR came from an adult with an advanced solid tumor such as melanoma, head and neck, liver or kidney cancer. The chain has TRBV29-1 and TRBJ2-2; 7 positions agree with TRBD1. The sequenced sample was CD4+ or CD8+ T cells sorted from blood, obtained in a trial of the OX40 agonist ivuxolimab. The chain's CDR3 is CSAGTELTNTGELFF. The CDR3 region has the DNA TGCAGCGCTGGGACAGAACTTACGAACACCGGGGAGCTGTTTTTT.